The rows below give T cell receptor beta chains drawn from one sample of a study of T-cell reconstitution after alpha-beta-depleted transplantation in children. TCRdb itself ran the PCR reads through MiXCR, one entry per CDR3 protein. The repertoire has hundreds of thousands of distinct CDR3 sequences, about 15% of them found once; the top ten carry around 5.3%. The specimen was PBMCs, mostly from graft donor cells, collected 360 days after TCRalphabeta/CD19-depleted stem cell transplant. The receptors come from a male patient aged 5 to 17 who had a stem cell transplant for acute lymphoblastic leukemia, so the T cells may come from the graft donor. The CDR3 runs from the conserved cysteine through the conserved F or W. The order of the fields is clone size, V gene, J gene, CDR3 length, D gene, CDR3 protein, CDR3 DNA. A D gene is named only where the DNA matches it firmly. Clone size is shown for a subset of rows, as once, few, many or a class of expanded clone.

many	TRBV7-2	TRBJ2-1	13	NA	CASSPGTPNEQFF	TGTGCCAGCAGCCCCGGCACCCCCAATGAGCAGTTCTTC
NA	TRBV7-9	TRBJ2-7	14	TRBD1	CASSVRDRTYEQYF	TGTGCCAGCAGCGTTAGGGACAGGACCTACGAGCAGTACTTC
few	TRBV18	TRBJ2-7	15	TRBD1	CASSPGTGGKYEQYF	TGTGCCAGCTCACCAGGGACAGGGGGCAAATACGAGCAGTACTTC
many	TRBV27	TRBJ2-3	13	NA	CASSLRLGDTQYF	TGTGCCAGCAGTCTCCGTTTGGGCGATACGCAGTATTTT
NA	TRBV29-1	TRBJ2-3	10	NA	CSVALGTQYF	TGCAGCGTTGCCCTCGGGACGCAGTATTTT
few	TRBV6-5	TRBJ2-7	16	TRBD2	CASSYRRAGGSYEQYF	TGTGCCAGCAGTTACCGGAGAGCGGGAGGATCCTACGAGCAGTACTTC
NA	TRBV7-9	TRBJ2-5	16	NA	CASSWAAGGKGETQYF	TGTGCCAGCAGTTGGGCGGCAGGGGGGAAAGGAGAGACCCAGTACTTC
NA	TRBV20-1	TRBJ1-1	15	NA	CSAHHLSVSNTEAFF	TGCAGTGCTCACCACCTCAGTGTAAGTAACACTGAAGCTTTCTTT
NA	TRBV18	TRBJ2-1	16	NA	CASSPIEGVTYNEQFF	TGTGCCAGCTCACCAATTGAGGGGGTAACATACAATGAGCAGTTCTTC
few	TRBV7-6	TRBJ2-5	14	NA	CASSAHGVQETQYF	TGTGCCAGCAGCGCTCATGGGGTCCAAGAGACCCAGTACTTC
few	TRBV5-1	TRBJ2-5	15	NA	CASSFKLGGRETQYF	TGCGCCAGCAGCTTTAAGCTAGGAGGCAGGGAGACCCAGTACTTC
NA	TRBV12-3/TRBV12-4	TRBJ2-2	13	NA	CASQNRRVGELFF	TGTGCCAGCCAAAATAGGAGGGTTGGGGAGCTGTTTTTT
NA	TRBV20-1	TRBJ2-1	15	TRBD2	CSVSEASGRGNEQFF	TGCAGTGTAAGCGAAGCTAGCGGGAGAGGCAATGAGCAGTTCTTC
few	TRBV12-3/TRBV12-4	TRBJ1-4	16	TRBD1	CASSLVGQGRDEKLFF	TGTGCCAGCAGTTTAGTGGGACAGGGACGAGATGAAAAACTGTTTTTT
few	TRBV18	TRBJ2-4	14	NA	CASSPTVSGNIQYF	TGTGCCAGCTCACCCACAGTTAGCGGAAACATTCAGTACTTC
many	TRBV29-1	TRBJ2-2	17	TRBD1	CSVDKVAGGGNAGELFF	TGCAGCGTTGATAAGGTTGCAGGGGGCGGAAACGCCGGGGAGCTGTTTTTT
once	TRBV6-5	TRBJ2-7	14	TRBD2	CASSFPNWGGEQYF	TGTGCCAGCAGTTTCCCTAATTGGGGGGGCGAGCAGTACTTC
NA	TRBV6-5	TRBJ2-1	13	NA	CASSYAGFNEQFF	TGTGCCAGCAGTTACGCCGGGTTCAATGAGCAGTTCTTC
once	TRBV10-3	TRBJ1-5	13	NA	CAIRKDSPGPQHF	TGTGCCATCAGGAAGGACAGCCCCGGGCCCCAGCATTTT
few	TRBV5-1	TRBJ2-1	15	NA	CASSPSIGAYNEQFF	TGCGCCAGCAGCCCGTCTATCGGCGCCTACAATGAGCAGTTCTTC
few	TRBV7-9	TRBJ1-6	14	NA	CASSLQQGGSPLHF	TGTGCCAGCAGCTTACAACAGGGAGGTTCACCCCTCCACTTT
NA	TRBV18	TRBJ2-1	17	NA	CASSLYYTRTGGNEQFF	TGTGCCAGCTCACTTTATTATACCCGGACAGGAGGGAATGAGCAGTTCTTC
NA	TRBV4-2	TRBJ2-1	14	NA	CASSQEESRDEQFF	TGTGCCAGCAGCCAAGAAGAATCCCGCGACGAGCAGTTCTTC
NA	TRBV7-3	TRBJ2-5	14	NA	CASSLYARQETQYF	TGTGCCAGCAGCTTATACGCCCGCCAAGAGACCCAGTACTTC